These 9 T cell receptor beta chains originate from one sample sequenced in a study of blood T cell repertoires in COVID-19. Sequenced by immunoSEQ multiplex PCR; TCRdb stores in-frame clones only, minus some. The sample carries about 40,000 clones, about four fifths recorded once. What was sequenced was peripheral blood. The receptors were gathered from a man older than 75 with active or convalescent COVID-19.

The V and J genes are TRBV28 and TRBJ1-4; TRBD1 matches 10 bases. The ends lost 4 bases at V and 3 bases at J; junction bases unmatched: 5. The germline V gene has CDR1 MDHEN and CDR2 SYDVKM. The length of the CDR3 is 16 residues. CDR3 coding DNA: TGTGCCAGCAGTTGGACAGGGGGAAGCCCTAATGAAAAACTGTTTTTT. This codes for CASSWTGGSPNEKLFF.

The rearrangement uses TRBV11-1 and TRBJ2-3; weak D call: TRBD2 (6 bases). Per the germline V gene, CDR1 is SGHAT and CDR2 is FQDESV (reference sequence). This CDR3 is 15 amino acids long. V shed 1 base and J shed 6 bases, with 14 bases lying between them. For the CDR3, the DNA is TGTGCCAGCAGCTTAGGACTAGAAAGGTCTGATACGCAGTATTTT. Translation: CASSLGLERSDTQYF.

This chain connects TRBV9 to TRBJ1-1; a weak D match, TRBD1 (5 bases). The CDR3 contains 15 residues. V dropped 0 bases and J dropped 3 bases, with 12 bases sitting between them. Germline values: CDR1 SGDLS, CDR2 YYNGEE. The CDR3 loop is CASSVGNPGDTEAFF. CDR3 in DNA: TGTGCCAGCAGCGTAGGTAATCCGGGGGACACTGAAGCTTTCTTT.

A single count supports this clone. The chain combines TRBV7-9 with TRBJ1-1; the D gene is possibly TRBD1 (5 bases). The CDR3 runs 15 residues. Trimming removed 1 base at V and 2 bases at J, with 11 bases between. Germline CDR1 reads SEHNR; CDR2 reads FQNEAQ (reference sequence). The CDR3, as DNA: TGTGCCAGCAGCTTAGTTCGGGGGAAAAACACTGAAGCTTTCTTT. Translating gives CASSLVRGKNTEAFF. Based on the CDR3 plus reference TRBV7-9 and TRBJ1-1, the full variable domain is DTGVSQNPRHKITKRGQNVTFRCDPISEHNRLYWYRQTLGQGPEFLTYFQNEAQLEKSRLLSDRFSAERPKGSFSTLEIQRTEQGDSAMYLCASSLVRGKNTEAFFGQGTRLTVV.

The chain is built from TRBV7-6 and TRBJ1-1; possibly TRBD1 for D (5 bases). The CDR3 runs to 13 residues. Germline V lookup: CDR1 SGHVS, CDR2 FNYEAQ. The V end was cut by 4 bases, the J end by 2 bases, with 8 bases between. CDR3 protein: CASSSGPNTEAFF. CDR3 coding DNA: TGTGCCAGCAGCTCAGGGCCTAACACTGAAGCTTTCTTT. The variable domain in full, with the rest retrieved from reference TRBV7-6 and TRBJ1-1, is GAGVSQSPRYKVTKRGQDVALRCDPISGHVSLYWYRQALGQGPEFLTYFNYEAQQDKSGLPNDRFSAERPEGSISTLTIQRTEQRDSAMYRCASSSGPNTEAFFGQGTRLTVV.

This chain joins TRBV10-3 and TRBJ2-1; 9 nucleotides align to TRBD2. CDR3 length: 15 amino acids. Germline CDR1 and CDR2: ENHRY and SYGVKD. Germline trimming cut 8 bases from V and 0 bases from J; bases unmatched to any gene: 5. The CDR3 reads CAISSGMSSYNEQFF. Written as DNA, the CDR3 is TGTGCCATCTCTAGCGGGATGAGCTCCTACAATGAGCAGTTCTTC.

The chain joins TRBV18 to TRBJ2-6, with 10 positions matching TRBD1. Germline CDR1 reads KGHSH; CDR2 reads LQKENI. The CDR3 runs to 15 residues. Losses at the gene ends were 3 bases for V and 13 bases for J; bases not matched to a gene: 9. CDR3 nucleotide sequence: TGTGCCAGCTCACCGGAGACAGGGGGCGGAGGGGTCCTGACTTTC. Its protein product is CASSPETGGGGVLTF.

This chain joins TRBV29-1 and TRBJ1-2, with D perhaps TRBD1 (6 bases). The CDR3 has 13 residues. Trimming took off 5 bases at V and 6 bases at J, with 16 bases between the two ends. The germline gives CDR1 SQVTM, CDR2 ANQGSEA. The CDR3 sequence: CSVNTGLGDGYTF. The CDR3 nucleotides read TGCAGCGTTAATACAGGGTTAGGAGATGGCTACACCTTC.

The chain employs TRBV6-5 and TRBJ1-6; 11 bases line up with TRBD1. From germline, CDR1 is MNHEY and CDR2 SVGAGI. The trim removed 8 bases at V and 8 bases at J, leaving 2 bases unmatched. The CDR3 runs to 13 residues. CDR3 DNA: TGTGCCAGCCCGGGACAGGGGGATTCACCCCTCCACTTT. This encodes CASPGQGDSPLHF.